The rows below give T cell receptor beta chains drawn from one sample of a study of identical twins. TCRdb re-derived calls from the 5' RACE reads in MiXCR, one entry per CDR3 protein. The profile shows hundreds of thousands of distinct CDR3 sequences, roughly 8.6% of them singletons. These data were also filed under a second study, of yellow fever vaccine responses in identical twins.

Sample: CD8+ T cells sorted from blood. Every receptor here comes from a woman aged 18-35 years in good health. Each CDR3 is given with its conserved first and last residue. D genes are given only for firm matches. Expanded clones are given a class, and other clones once, few, many or no size at all.

NA	TRBV20-1	TRBJ1-1	NA	CSARRPLDTEAFF	TGCAGTGCCCGGAGACCTCTTGACACTGAAGCTTTCTTT
NA	TRBV7-9	TRBJ2-5	NA	CASSLNGVGDAQYF	TGTGCCAGCAGCTTAAACGGCGTGGGGGACGCCCAGTACTTC
NA	TRBV12-3/TRBV12-4	TRBJ2-7	TRBD1	CASSLPGQGFDEQYF	TGTGCCAGCAGCCTCCCGGGACAGGGGTTCGACGAGCAGTACTTC
many	TRBV12-3/TRBV12-4	TRBJ2-5	NA	CASSTGQETQYF	TGTGCCAGCAGTACAGGGCAAGAGACCCAGTACTTC
many	TRBV28	TRBJ2-1	NA	CASSLFGTGYNEQFF	TGTGCCAGCAGTTTGTTCGGGACGGGATACAATGAGCAGTTCTTC
few	TRBV9	TRBJ2-5	TRBD2	CASSVQGLAETQYF	TGTGCCAGCAGCGTCCAGGGACTAGCAGAGACCCAGTACTTC
many	TRBV27	TRBJ2-7	TRBD2	CASSLRPSGRNEQYF	TGTGCCAGCAGTTTACGGCCTAGCGGAAGAAACGAGCAGTACTTC
many	TRBV10-3	TRBJ1-1	NA	CAITQHQNTEAFF	TGTGCCATCACACAACACCAGAACACTGAAGCTTTCTTT
NA	TRBV4-2	TRBJ2-7	TRBD2	CASSLAGGQDEQYF	TGTGCCAGCAGTTTAGCGGGAGGGCAGGACGAGCAGTACTTC
NA	TRBV11-1	TRBJ2-5	TRBD2	CASSLRTASGVPGQTQYF	TGTGCCAGCAGCTTAAGGACAGCTAGCGGGGTCCCTGGGCAGACCCAGTACTTC